This T cell receptor (beta chain) was sequenced in a study of T cells after yellow fever vaccination (dated by TCRdb to between 2019 and 2020). About the study as a whole: The SMART-Seq v4 Ultra Low Input RNA kit was used to prepare libraries from fractions with low cell numbers. To follow T-cell clones before and after both primary and booster YFV17D yellow fever vaccination, bulk TCR alpha and beta repertoires underwent longitudinal sequencing. The cohort comprised two healthy male donors, one aged 18 to 30 and one aged 30 to 40 years. Bulk PBMC replicates and cell subsets were isolated from blood drawn at multiple timepoints before and after both primary and secondary immunization. The study at large found these results: Because only a couple of donors were included in the study, the extent to which the findings can be generalized is limited. Compared with the primary T-cell response, the secondary T-cell response was weaker but faster, peaking on day 5 rather than day 15. Computational filtering was needed because FACS-sorted repertoires could contain abundant contaminating clonotypes from the bulk population. After the booster, most clones that had expanded after primary vaccination were detected again (approximately 97% of CD4 and more than 80% of CD8), suggesting broad maintenance of memory. A small fraction of clonotypes appeared in both the CD4 and CD8 compartments, likely as a result of convergent recombination.

The treatment or condition label here, explained by the study, means: live attenuated yellow fever vaccine strain. At every blood-draw timepoint, two biological replicates of bulk PBMCs were collected. PBMCs were isolated from peripheral blood using a standard Ficoll-Paque protocol. TriZol was used to extract RNA from bulk PBMCs, from CD4 and CD8 fractions, and from dextramer-positive and dextramer-negative fractions. As regards this clonotype: This receptor's antigen is unknown. Base qualities are not provided; no much larger clone lies one nucleotide away.

The CDR3 contains 15 residues, cysteine and phenylalanine counted. CDR3 DNA only is kept here, 45 bases in frame from base 1. V lost 4 bases and J lost 9 bases, and the count of bases not matched to a germline gene is 12. For CDR1 and CDR2, the germline V gene lists SGHVS and FNYEAQ. TCR cDNA was synthesized by 5'RACE template switching, through which a universal primer site and unique molecular identifiers were introduced. Priming of cDNA synthesis was performed from both the TCR alpha and TCR beta constant segments. Two PCR steps were used to amplify libraries, with sample barcodes and sequencing adapters being added in the second step. Libraries were sequenced on Illumina HiSeq 2500 (2x100 bp) or NovaSeq (2x150 bp). Per the source publication's procedure: MIGEC was used to demultiplex reads and collapse the reads into UMI consensus sequences, and MiXCR was used for V(D)J alignment. Clonotypes responding to the vaccine were identified with edgeR on replicate PBMC samples, with the criteria of FDR below 0.01 and a log2 fold change above 5 up to day 15. Each bulk clonotype received a CD4 or CD8 identity based on whether the sequenced CD4 or CD8 repertoire contained that clonotype at higher abundance. The public sequencing data were trimmed at Q25 with fastp and processed into clonotypes with MiXCR by TCRdb, which kept only in-frame beta chains. Every CDR3 protein is listed once, alongside the most common genes and DNA of its rows. In this record, the V and J calls reflect TCRdb's handling and not the investigators' own analysis. The sample yields 500,000 to 650,000 distinct CDR3 sequences; 17% were counted once. Of the sample, roughly 17% is held by the ten largest clones.

This sequence was found in a man in his late teens or twenties who received the YFV17D yellow fever vaccine. The chain is encoded by TRBV7-6 joined to TRBJ2-7, and TRBD1 aligns with 10 junction nucleotides. Here the sequenced sample was PBMCs, taken around 5 days after the first yellow fever vaccination. Read as DNA, the sequence is TGTGCCAGCAGCTCTCTAACCGGGACAGGGGCACCGCAGTACTTC. The translation is CASSSLTGTGAPQYF.